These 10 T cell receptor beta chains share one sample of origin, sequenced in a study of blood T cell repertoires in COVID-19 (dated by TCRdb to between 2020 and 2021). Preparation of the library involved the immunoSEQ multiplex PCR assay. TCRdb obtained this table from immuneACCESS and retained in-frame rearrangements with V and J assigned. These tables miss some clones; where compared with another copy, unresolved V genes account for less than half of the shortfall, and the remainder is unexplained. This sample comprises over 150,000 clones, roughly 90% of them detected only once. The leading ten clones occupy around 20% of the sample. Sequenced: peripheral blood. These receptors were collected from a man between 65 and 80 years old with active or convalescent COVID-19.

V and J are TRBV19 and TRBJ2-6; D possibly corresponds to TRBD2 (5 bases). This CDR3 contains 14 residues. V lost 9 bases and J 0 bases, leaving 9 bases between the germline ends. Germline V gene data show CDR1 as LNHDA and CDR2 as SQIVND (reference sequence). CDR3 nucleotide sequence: TGTGCCAGCCAACGGGACTCTGGGGCCAACGTCCTGACTTTC. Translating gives CASQRDSGANVLTF. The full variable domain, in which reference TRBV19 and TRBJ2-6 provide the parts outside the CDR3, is DGGITQSPKYLFRKEGQNVTLSCEQNLNHDAMYWYRQDPGQGLRLIYYSQIVNDFQKGDIAEGYSVSREKKESFPLTVTSAQKNPTAFYLCASQRDSGANVLTFGAGSRLTVL.

Written as DNA, the CDR3 is TGTGCCAGCAGCCCGGACAATGCGAACACCGGGGAGCTGTTTTTT. Its protein is CASSPDNANTGELFF. The chain has TRBV5-6 and TRBJ2-2, with a tentative D call TRBD1 (5 bases). Germline CDR1 is SGHDT and CDR2 is YYEEEE. The CDR3 length is 15 residues. Trimming stripped 4 bases from V and 0 bases from J, with 10 bases between.

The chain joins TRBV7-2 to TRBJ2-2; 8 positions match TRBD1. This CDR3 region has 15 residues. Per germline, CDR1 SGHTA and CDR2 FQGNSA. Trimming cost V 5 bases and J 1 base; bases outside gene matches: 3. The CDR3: CASSIGQGNTGELFF. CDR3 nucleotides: TGTGCCAGCAGCATCGGACAGGGGAACACCGGGGAGCTGTTTTTT.

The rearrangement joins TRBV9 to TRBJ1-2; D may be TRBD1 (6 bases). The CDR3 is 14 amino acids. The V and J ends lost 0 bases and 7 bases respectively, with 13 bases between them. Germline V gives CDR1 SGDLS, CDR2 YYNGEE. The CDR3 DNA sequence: TGTGCCAGCAGCGTAGCCACGGGGGGCGTTGGCTACACCTTC. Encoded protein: CASSVATGGVGYTF.

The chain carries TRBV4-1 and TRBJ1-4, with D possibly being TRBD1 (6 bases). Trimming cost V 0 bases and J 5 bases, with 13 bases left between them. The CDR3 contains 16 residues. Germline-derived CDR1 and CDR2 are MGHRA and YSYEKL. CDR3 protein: CASSQDQGQGNEKLFF. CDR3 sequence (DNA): TGCGCCAGCAGCCAAGACCAGGGGCAGGGGAATGAAAAACTGTTTTTT.

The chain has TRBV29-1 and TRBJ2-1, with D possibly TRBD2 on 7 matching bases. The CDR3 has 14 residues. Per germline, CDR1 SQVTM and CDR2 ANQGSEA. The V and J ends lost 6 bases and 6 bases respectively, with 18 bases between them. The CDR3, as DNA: TGCAGCGTCGTGGGGGGGGCAGGGAGCAATGAGCAGTTCTTC. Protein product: CSVVGGAGSNEQFF.

The CDR3 DNA reads TGTGCCAGTAGTAGACCTTCCCGGGACAGCATGAACACTGAAGCTTTCTTT. This codes for CASSRPSRDSMNTEAFF. V is TRBV19 and J is TRBJ1-1, with 7 bases lining up with TRBD1. Germline V gene sequence: CDR1 LNHDA, CDR2 SQIVND (reference sequence). CDR3 length equals 17 residues. V trimming: 4 bases; J trimming: 0 bases; junction bases outside the gene matches: 11.

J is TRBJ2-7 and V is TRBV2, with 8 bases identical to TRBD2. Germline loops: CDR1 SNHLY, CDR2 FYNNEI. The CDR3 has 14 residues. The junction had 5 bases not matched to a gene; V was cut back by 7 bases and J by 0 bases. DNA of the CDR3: TGTGCCAGCACTTCCACTAGCGGCTCCTACGAGCAGTACTTC. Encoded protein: CASTSTSGSYEQYF.

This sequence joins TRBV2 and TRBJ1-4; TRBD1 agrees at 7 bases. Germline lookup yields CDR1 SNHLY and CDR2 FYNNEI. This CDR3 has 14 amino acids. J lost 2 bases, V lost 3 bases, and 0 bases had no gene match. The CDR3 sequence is CASSEDRTNEKLFF. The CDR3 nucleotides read TGTGCCAGCAGTGAGGACAGGACTAATGAAAAACTGTTTTTT.

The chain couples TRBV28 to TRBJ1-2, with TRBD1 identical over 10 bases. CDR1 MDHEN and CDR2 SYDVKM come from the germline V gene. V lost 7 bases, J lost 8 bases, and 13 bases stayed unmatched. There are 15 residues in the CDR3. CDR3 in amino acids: CASNPWGTGVWGYTF. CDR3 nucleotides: TGTGCCAGCAACCCTTGGGGGACAGGGGTTTGGGGCTACACCTTC.